This TCR beta chain was found in a study of CD8 T cells in Susac syndrome. The table lists this clonotype with a count of one. An input of roughly 0.45 to 1 ug of RNA was subjected to reverse transcription using random hexamers. TCRdb recomputed calls from the immunoSEQ multiplex PCR reads with MiXCR, one row per CDR3 protein. The sample holds 95,000 to 150,000 distinct CDR3 sequences, 94% seen once. Trimming left V 0 bases short and J 6 bases short, with 5 bases between. This CDR3 is 12 amino acids long. CDR1 SGHDN and CDR2 FVKESK come from the germline V gene. The TCR originated in a human donor in good health. This rearrangement joins TRBV14 to TRBJ2-5; D gene ambiguous. The specimen sequenced was CD4+ T cells from PBMCs. CDR3 sequence reads: CASSQDRKTQYF. For the CDR3, the DNA is TGTGCCAGCAGCCAAGATCGGAAGACCCAGTACTTC.